The present T cell receptor beta chain was sequenced within a study of T cell responses to AZD1222 COVID-19 vaccine. This clone is medium-sized by share. Its cognate antigen is unknown. The protocol was immunoSEQ multiplex PCR, while the TCRdb copy is restricted to in-frame clones and leaves out a portion. Seen here are about 120,000 clones, about 92% observed once, and the top ten hold more than 13%. The CDR3 length is 16 residues. With 5 bases removed from V and 6 bases from J, the gap between germline ends came to 23 bases. The germline V gene has CDR1 LNHDA and CDR2 SQIVND (reference sequence). Overall study results and limits: Baseline serology detected seropositivity in only 5 to 7 AZD1222 recipients. With dominance at 160-218 and 743-854, vaccine-associated CD4 TCRs spanned spike. Repertoire sampling occurred only after the peak T cell response. Donors skewed white British and female; clonal diversity was possibly underestimated.

The sequence was obtained from an adult in good health. This rearrangement joins TRBV19 to TRBJ2-7, with D possibly matching TRBD2 (7 bases). Sequenced here: peripheral blood, sampled on day 0 of AZD1222 vaccination. The CDR3 sequence is CASSPSGGPGMVEQYF. CDR3 sequence (DNA): TGTGCCAGTAGTCCGTCCGGGGGGCCGGGGATGGTCGAGCAGTACTTC.